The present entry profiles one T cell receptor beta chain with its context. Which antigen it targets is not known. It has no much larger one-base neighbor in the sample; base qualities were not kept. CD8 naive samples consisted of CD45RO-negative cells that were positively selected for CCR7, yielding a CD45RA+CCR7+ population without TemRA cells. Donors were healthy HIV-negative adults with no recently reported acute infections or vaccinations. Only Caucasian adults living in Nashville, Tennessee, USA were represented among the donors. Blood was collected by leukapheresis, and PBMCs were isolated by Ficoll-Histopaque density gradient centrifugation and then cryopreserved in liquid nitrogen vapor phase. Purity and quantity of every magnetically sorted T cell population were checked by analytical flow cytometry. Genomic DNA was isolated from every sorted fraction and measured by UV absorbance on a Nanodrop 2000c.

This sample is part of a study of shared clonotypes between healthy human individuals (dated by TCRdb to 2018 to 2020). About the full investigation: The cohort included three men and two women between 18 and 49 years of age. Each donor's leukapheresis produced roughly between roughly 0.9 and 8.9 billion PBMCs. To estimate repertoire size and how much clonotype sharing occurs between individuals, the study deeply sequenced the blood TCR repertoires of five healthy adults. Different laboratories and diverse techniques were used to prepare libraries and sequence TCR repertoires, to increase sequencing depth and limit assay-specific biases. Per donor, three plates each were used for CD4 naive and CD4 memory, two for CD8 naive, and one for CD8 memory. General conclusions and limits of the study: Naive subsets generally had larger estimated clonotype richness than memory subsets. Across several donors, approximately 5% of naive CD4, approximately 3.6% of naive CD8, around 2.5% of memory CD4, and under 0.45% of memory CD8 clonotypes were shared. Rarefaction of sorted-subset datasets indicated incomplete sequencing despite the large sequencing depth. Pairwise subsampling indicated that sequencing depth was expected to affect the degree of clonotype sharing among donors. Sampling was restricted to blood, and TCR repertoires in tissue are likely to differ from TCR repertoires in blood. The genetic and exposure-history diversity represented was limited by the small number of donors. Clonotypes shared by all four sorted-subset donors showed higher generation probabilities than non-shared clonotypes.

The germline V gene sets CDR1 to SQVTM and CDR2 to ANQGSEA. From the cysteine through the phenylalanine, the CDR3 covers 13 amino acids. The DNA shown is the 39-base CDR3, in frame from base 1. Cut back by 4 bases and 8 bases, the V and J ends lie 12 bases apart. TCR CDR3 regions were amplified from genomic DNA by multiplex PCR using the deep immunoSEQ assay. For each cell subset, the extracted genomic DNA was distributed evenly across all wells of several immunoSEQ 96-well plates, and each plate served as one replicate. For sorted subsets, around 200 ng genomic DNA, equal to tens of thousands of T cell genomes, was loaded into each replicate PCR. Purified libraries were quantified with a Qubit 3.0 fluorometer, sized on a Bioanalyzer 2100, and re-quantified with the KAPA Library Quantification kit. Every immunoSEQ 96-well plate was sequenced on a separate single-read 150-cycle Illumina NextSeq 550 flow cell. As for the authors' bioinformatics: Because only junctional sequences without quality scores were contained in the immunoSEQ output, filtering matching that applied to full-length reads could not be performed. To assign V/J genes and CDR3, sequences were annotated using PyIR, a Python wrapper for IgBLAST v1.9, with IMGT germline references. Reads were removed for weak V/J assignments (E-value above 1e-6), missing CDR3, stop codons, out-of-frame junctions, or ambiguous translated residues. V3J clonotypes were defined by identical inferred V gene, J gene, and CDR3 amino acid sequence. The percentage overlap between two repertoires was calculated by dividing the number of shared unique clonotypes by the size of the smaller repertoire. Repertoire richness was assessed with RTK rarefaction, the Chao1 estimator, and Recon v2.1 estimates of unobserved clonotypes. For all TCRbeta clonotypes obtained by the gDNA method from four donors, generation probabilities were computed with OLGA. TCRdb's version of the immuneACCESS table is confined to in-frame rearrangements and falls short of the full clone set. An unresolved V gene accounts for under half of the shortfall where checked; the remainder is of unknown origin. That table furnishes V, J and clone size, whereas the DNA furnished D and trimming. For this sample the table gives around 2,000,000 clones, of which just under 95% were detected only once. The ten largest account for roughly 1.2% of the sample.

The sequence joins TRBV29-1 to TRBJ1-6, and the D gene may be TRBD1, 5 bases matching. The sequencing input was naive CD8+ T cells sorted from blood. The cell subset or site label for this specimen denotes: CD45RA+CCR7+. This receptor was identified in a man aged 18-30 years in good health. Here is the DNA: TGCAGCGTTGGGGCAGGGAGTGATTCACCCCTCCACTTT. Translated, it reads CSVGAGSDSPLHF.